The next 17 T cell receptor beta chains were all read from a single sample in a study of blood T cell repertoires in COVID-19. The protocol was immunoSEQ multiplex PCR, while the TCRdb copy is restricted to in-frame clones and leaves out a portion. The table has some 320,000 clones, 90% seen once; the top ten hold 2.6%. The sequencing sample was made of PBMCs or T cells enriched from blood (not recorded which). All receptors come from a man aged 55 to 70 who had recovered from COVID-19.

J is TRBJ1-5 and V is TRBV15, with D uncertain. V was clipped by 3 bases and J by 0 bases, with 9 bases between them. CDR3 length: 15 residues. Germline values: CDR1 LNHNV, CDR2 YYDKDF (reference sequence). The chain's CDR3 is CATSREAYSNQPQHF. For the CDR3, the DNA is TGTGCCACCAGCAGGGAGGCATATAGCAATCAGCCCCAGCATTTT.

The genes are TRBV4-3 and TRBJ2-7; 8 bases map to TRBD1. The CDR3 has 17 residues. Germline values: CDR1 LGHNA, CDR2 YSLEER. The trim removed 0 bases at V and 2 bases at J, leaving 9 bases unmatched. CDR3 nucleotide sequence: TGCGCCAGCAGCCAAGATCAACGGACAGGGCGCACCTACGAGCAGTACTTC. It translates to CASSQDQRTGRTYEQYF.

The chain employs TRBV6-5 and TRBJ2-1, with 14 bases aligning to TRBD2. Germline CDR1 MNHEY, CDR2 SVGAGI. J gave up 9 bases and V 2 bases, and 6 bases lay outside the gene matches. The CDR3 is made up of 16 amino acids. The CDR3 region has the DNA TGTGCCAGCAGTTACGGGACTAGCGGGAGTGAGGGTGAGCAGTTCTTC. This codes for CASSYGTSGSEGEQFF.

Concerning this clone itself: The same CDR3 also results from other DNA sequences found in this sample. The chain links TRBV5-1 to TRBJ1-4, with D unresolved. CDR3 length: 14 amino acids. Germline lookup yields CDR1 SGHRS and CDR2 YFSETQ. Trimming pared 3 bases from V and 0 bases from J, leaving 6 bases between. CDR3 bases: TGCGCCAGCAGCTCGACTGCAACTAATGAAAAACTGTTTTTT. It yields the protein CASSSTATNEKLFF.

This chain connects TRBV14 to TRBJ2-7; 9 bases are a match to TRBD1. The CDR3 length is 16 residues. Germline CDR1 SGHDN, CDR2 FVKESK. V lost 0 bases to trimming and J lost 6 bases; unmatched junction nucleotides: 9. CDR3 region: CASSQDLGQGSVEQYF. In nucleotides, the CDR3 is TGTGCCAGCAGCCAAGATCTCGGACAGGGGTCTGTCGAGCAGTACTTC.

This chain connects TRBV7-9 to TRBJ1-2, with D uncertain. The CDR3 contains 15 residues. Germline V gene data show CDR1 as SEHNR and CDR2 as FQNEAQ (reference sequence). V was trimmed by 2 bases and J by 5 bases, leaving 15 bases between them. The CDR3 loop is CASSLRFGEEYGYTF. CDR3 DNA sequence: TGTGCCAGCAGCTTACGGTTTGGGGAGGAATATGGCTACACCTTC.

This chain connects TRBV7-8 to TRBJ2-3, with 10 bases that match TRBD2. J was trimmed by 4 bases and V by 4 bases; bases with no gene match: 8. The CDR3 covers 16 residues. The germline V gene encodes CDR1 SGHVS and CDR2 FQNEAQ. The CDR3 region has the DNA TGTGCCAGCAGCTCCTTAGCGGGGGGCTCATCAGATACGCAGTATTTT. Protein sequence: CASSSLAGGSSDTQYF.

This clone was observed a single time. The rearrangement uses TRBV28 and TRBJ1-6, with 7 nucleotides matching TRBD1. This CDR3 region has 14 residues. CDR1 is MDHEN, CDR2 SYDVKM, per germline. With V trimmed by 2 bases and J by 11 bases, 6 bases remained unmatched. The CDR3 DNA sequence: TGTGCCAGCAGTTTAAGGGGGCTCGTACCACCCCTCCACTTT. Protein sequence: CASSLRGLVPPLHF.

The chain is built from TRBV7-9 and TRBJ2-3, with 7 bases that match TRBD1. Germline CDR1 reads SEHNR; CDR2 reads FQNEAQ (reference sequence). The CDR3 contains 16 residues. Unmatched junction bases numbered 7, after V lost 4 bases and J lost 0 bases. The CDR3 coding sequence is TGTGCCAGCAGCTCAAACAGGGGTTATAGCACAGATACGCAGTATTTT. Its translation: CASSSNRGYSTDTQYF.

CDR3 nucleotide sequence: TGTGCCAGCAGCTACGAGCCGGGACAGGGGCAAGAGCAGTACTTC. Protein sequence: CASSYEPGQGQEQYF. This sequence joins TRBV7-8 and TRBJ2-7; TRBD1 aligns across 10 bases. Per the germline V gene, CDR1 is SGHVS and CDR2 is FQNEAQ. V lost 4 bases, J lost 7 bases, and 10 bases stayed unmatched. CDR3 length: 15 residues.

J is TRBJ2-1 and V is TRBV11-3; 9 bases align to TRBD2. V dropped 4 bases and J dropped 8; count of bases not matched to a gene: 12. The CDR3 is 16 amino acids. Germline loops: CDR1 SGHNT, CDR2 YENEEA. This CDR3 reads CASSSAPVAGGDEQFF. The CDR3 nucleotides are TGTGCCAGCAGCTCAGCCCCAGTGGCGGGGGGGGATGAGCAGTTCTTC.

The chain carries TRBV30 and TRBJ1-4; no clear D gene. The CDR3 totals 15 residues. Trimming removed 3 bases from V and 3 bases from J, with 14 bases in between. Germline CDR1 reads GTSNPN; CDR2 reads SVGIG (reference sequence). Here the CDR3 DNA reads TGTGCCTGGAGACCTCGAACAGCGGCTAATGAAAAACTGTTTTTT. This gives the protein CAWRPRTAANEKLFF.

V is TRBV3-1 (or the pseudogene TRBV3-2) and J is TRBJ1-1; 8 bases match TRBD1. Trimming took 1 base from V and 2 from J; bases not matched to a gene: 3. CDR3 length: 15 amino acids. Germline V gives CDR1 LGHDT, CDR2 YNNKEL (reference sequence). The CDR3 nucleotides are TGTGCCAGCAGCCAAGGGACAGGGATCAACACTGAAGCTTTCTTT. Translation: CASSQGTGINTEAFF.

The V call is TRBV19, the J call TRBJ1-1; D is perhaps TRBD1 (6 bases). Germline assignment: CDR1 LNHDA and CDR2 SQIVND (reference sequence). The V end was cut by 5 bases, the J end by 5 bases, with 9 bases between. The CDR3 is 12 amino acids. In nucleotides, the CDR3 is TGTGCCAGTAGTGAAGGGGGTACTGAAGCTTTCTTT. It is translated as CASSEGGTEAFF.

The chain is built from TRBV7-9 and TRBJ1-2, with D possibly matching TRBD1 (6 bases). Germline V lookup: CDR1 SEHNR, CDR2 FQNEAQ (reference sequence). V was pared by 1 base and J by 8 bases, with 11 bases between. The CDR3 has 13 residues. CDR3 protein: CASSLVQGRGYTF. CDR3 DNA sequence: TGTGCCAGCAGCTTAGTACAGGGCCGGGGCTACACCTTC. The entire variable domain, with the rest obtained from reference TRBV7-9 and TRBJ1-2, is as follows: DTGVSQNPRHKITKRGQNVTFRCDPISEHNRLYWYRQTLGQGPEFLTYFQNEAQLEKSRLLSDRFSAERPKGSFSTLEIQRTEQGDSAMYLCASSLVQGRGYTFGSGTRLTVV.

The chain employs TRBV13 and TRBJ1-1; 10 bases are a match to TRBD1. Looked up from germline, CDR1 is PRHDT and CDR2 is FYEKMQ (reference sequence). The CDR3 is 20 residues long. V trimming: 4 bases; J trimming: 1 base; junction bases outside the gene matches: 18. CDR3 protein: CASSSLVSRDRGLWNTEAFF. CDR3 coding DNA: TGTGCCAGCAGCTCCCTAGTAAGCCGGGACAGGGGTCTATGGAACACTGAAGCTTTCTTT.

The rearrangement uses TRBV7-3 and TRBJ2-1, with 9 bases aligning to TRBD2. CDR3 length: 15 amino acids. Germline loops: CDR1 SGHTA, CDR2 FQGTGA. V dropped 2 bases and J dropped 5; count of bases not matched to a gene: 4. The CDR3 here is CASSLGTSRNNEQFF. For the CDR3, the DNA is TGTGCCAGCAGCTTAGGGACTAGCAGAAACAATGAGCAGTTCTTC.